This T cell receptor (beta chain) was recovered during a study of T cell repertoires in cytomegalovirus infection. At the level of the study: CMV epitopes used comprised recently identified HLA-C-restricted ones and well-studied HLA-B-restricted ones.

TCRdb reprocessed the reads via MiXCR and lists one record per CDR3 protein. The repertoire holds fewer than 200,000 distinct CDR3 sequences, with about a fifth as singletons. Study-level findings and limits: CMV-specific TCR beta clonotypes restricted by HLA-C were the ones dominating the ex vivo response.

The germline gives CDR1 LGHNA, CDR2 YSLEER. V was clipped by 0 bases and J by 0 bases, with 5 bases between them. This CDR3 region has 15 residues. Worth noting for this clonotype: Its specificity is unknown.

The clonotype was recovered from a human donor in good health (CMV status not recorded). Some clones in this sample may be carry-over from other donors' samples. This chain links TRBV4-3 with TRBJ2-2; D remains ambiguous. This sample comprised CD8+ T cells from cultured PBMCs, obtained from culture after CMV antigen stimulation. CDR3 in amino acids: CASSQEQTNTGELFF. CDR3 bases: TGCGCCAGCAGCCAAGAACAAACGAACACCGGGGAGCTGTTTTTT.